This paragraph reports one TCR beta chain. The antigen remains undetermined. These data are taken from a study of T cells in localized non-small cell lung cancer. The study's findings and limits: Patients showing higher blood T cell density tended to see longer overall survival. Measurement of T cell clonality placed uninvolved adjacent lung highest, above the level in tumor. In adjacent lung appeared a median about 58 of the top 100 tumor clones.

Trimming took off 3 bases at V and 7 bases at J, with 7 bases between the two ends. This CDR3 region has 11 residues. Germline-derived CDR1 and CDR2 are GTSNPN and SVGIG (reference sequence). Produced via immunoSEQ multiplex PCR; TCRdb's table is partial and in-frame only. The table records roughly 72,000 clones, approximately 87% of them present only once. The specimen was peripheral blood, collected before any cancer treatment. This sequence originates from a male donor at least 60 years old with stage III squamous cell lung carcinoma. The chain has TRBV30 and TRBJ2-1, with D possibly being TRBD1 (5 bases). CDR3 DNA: TGTGCCTGGAGAAGGGGTAATGAGCAGTTCTTC. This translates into CAWRRGNEQFF.